Reported below is one T cell receptor (beta chain). This entry comes from a study of T cell responses to AZD1222 COVID-19 vaccine. Repertoires were generated with immunoSEQ multiplex PCR, while TCRdb's copy carries only in-frame clones and drops some. The sample holds around 140,000 clones, roughly 90% seen once. Germline V gene sequence: CDR1 WSHSY, CDR2 SAAADI. V lost 5 bases and J lost 1; bases outside the gene matches: 5. This CDR3 spans 15 amino acids. This sequence was found in an adult in good health. This chain joins TRBV10-2 and TRBJ2-7; TRBD2 aligns across 10 bases. Sequenced material: peripheral blood, taken on day 0 of AZD1222 vaccination. CDR3 coding DNA: TGCGCCAGCAGTCCGACTAGCGGGCCATCCTACGAGCAGTACTTC. Protein sequence: CASSPTSGPSYEQYF.